The source of this T cell receptor beta chain is a study of OX40 agonist ivuxolimab in advanced cancers. Study-level points and caveats: At 0.1 to 3.0 mg/kg and by week 6, CD4+ and CD8+ T cells in the blood had expanded clonally.

Germline V gene lookup returns CDR1 LGHNA and CDR2 YNFKEQ. V was cut by 0 bases and J by 5 bases, with 10 bases left in between. This CDR3 region has 14 residues. On this clone: Its target is not known.

Using immunoSEQ multiplex PCR, the repertoire was profiled, and TCRdb retains in-frame clones only, with some absent. Found here are under 70,000 clones, roughly nine tenths of them singletons; the top ten hold roughly 1.1%. This TCR was sampled from an adult with an advanced solid tumor such as melanoma, head and neck, liver or kidney cancer. Material: CD4+ or CD8+ T cells sorted from blood, obtained in a trial of the OX40 agonist ivuxolimab. The chain links TRBV4-2 to TRBJ1-1, with no clear D. The CDR3 DNA is TGTGCCAGCAGCCAAGATCTAAGAGCTACTGAAGCTTTCTTT. Translating gives CASSQDLRATEAFF.